This T cell receptor beta chain was profiled in a study of cytomegalovirus exposure and HLA in healthy donors. Study-wide results and limits: Rarity characterized most TCR sequences, yet some public TCRs appeared in many donors.

As for this clone: Its target is unknown.

PCR primers comprised 60 Vbeta and 13 Jbeta primers. The method was immunoSEQ multiplex PCR; TCRdb's version includes in-frame clones alone and lacks a portion of them. Of 150,000 or so clones detected, approximately 71% appear once; the ten largest clones hold around 9.3%. This TCR came from a man aged 25-45 years in good health and CMV-seropositive. What was sequenced was PBMCs.

This CDR3 is CASSQTGTGGREQFF. The CDR3 DNA follows: TGCGCCAGCAGCCAAACCGGGACAGGGGGCCGTGAGCAGTTCTTC. J is TRBJ2-1 and V is TRBV4-1; TRBD1 aligns across 12 bases. With 2 bases clipped from V and 9 bases from J, the junction kept 5 bases outside the gene matches. The length of the CDR3 is 15 residues. The germline V gene has CDR1 MGHRA and CDR2 YSYEKL.